This TCR beta chain was documented in a study of T-cell reconstitution after alpha-beta-depleted transplantation in children. It was with unique molecular identifiers that the TCRbeta library was prepared. TCRdb recomputed calls from the PCR reads with MiXCR, one row per CDR3 protein. Among 500,000 to 650,000 distinct CDR3 sequences listed, roughly 10% were seen once. Study-wide results and limits: Expanded graft clones, several hundred of them, were reportedly the source of alpha-beta T cells about two months after transplant. A year had passed since transplant, and T-cell counts and diversity by then came mostly from newly produced T cells.

This clonotype was counted a few times. The antigen is not known. Germline CDR1 LNHDA, CDR2 SQIVND (reference sequence). V lost 3 bases, J lost 2 bases, and 13 bases lay in between. The CDR3 spans 15 residues. The sequence derives from a female patient aged 2-9 years who had a stem cell transplant for aplastic anemia, so the T cells may come from the graft donor. The V gene is TRBV19, the J gene TRBJ1-1; D possibly corresponds to TRBD1 (6 bases). The source material was PBMCs, mostly from graft donor cells, sampled 180 days after TCRalphabeta/CD19-depleted stem cell transplant. DNA for the CDR3: TGTGCCAGTAGTATCATGGGGGCTACTAACACTGAAGCTTTCTTT. Its translation is CASSIMGATNTEAFF.